This paragraph covers one TCR beta chain sequence. Its matching antigen is unknown. The library was made from cDNA and included unique molecular identifiers. Researchers reported roughly 0.5 million cDNA molecules coming from around 1 to 9.1 million T cells. TCRdb reprocessed the PCR reads with MiXCR, giving one entry per CDR3 protein. The table includes about 810,000 distinct CDR3 sequences, 53% detected once. The sample belongs to a study of post-analysis software for immune sequencing data. Overall study: The patients showed relapsing-remitting, secondary progressive and progressive-relapsing multiple sclerosis courses.

The CDR3 extends over 13 amino acids. V lost 4 bases, J lost 8 bases, and 14 bases lay in between. Germline assignment: CDR1 MNHNS and CDR2 SASEGT. Study-wide results and caveats: The study found significantly lower normalized Chao1 diversity in multiple sclerosis patients than in controls. Same-batch preparations were strongly co-clustered by F measure. A handful of TRBV segments occurring more often in patients than controls included TRBV5-6, TRBV5-1 and TRBV20-1.

The source of this sequence is a girl aged 10 to 17 with multiple sclerosis. The sequenced sample consisted of blood. This chain links TRBV6-1 with TRBJ1-2; D gene unclear. The CDR3 loop reads CASSGAEWRGYTF. Written as DNA, the CDR3 is TGTGCCAGCAGTGGGGCCGAATGGAGAGGCTACACCTTC.